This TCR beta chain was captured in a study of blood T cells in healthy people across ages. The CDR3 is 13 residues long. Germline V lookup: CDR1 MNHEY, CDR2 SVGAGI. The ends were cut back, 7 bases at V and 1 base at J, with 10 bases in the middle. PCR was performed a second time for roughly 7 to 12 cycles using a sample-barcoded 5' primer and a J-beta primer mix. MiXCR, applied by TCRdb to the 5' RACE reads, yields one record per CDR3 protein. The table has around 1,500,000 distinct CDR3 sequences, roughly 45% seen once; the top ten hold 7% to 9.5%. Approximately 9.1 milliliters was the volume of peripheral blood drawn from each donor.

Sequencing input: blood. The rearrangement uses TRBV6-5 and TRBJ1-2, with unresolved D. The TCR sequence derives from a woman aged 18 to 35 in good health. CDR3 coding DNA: TGTGCCAGCACCGAGGGAATTAACTATGGCTACACCTTC. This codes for CASTEGINYGYTF.